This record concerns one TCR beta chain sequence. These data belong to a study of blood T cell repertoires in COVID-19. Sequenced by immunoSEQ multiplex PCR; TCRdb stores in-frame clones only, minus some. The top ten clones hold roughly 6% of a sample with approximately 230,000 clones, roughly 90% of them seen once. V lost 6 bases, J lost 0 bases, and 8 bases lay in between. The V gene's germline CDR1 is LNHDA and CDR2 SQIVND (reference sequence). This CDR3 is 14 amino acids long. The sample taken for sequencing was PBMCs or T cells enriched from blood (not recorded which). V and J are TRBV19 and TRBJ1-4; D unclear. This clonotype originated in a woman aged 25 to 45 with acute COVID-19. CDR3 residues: CASRKRATNEKLFF. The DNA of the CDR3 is TGTGCCAGTAGGAAAAGAGCAACTAATGAAAAACTGTTTTTT.